Each of the 18 T cell receptor beta chains below was sequenced from the same sample in a study of post-analysis software for immune sequencing data. Study observations and caveats: In patients, TRBV5-6, TRBV5-1 and TRBV20-1 belonged to several TRBV segments found more frequently than in controls.

cDNA libraries for TCR beta contained unique molecular identifiers. TCRdb passed the PCR reads through MiXCR, listing each CDR3 protein once. The sample contains about 770,000 distinct CDR3 sequences, about 43% of which appear only once. These receptors' targets are unknown. What was sequenced was blood. These receptor sequences come from a girl between 10 and 17 years old with multiple sclerosis.

This clonotype was counted a few times. The V gene is TRBV7-2, the J gene TRBJ2-3; 7 bases line up with TRBD2. V lost 2 bases and J lost 2; bases outside the gene matches: 10. The germline CDR1 and CDR2 sequences are SGHTA and FQGNSA. The CDR3 totals 17 residues. CDR3 in amino acids: CASSLSSAGPPTDTQYF. As DNA, the CDR3 is TGTGCCAGCAGCTTATCCTCAGCGGGACCGCCCACAGATACGCAGTATTTT.

This clonotype was picked up many times. The chain uses TRBV18 and TRBJ2-1; 11 bases line up with TRBD2. V shed 0 bases and J 2 bases; nucleotides not matched to a gene: 0. The length of the CDR3 is 16 residues. CDR1 is KGHSH and CDR2 is LQKENI in the germline V gene. CDR3 nucleotides: TGTGCCAGCTCACCACCTAGCGGGAGGGCCTACAATGAGCAGTTCTTC. This codes for CASSPPSGRAYNEQFF.

The chain joins TRBV15 to TRBJ1-2, with 7 bases matching TRBD1. Germline loops: CDR1 LNHNV, CDR2 YYDKDF (reference sequence). With 0 bases clipped from V and 6 bases from J, the junction kept 7 bases outside the gene matches. The CDR3 length is 15 residues. Here the CDR3 reads CATSRDRQGSHGYTF. DNA of the CDR3: TGTGCCACCAGCAGAGATCGACAGGGAAGCCATGGCTACACCTTC. Complete variable domain (other parts from reference TRBV15 and TRBJ1-2): DAMVIQNPRYQVTQFGKPVTLSCSQTLNHNVMYWYQQKSSQAPKLLFHYYDKDFNNEADTPDNFQSRRPNTSFCFLDIRSPGLGDTAMYLCATSRDRQGSHGYTFGSGTRLTVV.

This chain connects TRBV20-1 to TRBJ2-7; possible D gene TRBD1, 5 bases. Germline V gene data show CDR1 as DFQATT and CDR2 as SNEGSKA (reference sequence). Between the trimmed V and J ends, which lost 4 bases and 4 bases, there was a span of 17 bases. CDR3 length: 14 residues. CDR3: CSATSRTLLYEQYF. The DNA of the CDR3 is TGCAGTGCTACTTCCCGGACACTGCTTTACGAGCAGTACTTC.

The chain joins TRBV27 to TRBJ2-7; 9 bases map to TRBD2. Germline trimming cut 5 bases from V and 5 bases from J; bases unmatched to any gene: 7. Germline lookup yields CDR1 MNHEY and CDR2 SMNVEV (reference sequence). This CDR3 contains 14 residues. The chain's CDR3 is CASSPTVAGDEQYF. As DNA, the CDR3 is TGTGCCAGCAGTCCAACCGTAGCGGGAGACGAGCAGTACTTC.

The gene calls are TRBV12-3 or TRBV12-4 and TRBJ2-5; D gene uncertain. V was shortened by 1 base and J by 11 bases, with 20 bases between the two germline ends. This CDR3 has 15 residues. DNA for the CDR3: TGTGCCAGCAGTTTAGAGGATGCAGGCCTCTCCCAGCAGTACTTC. It is translated as CASSLEDAGLSQQYF.

The chain carries TRBV20-1 and TRBJ2-3, with D tentatively TRBD2 (9 bases). Germline values: CDR1 DFQATT, CDR2 SNEGSKA (reference sequence). The CDR3 runs 15 residues. The V and J ends lost 5 bases and 6 bases respectively, with 21 bases between them. The CDR3 DNA follows: TGCAGTGCTGACAGGGGCCCTAGCGGGACGGATACGCAGTATTTT. It yields the protein CSADRGPSGTDTQYF.

V usage is TRBV12-3 or TRBV12-4 and J usage is TRBJ2-7; 9 bases line up with TRBD1. CDR3 length: 16 amino acids. Trimming removed 6 bases from V and 6 bases from J; junction bases left unmatched: 15. Here the CDR3 DNA reads TGTGCCAGCAGCTCAGCAGGAGGACAGGGGTCGGGCGAGCAGTACTTC. This gives the protein CASSSAGGQGSGEQYF.

The J gene is TRBJ2-1, the V gene TRBV15, with 12 bases aligning to TRBD2. Per the germline V gene, CDR1 is LNHNV and CDR2 is YYDKDF (reference sequence). The CDR3 has 18 residues. Trimming at V came to 3 bases and at J to 4 bases, leaving 10 bases not matched to a gene. CDR3 DNA: TGTGCCACCAGCAGGCACAACGATCTAGCGGGAGGGTACAATGAGCAGTTCTTC. This translates into CATSRHNDLAGGYNEQFF.

This clonotype was counted between two and nine times. The genes are TRBV12-3 or TRBV12-4 and TRBJ2-1, with a weak D call TRBD2 (6 bases). The CDR3 has 15 amino acids. V was shortened by 7 bases and J by 0 bases, with 13 bases between the two germline ends. CDR3 protein: CASTVDYGSYNEQFF. CDR3 in DNA: TGTGCCAGCACTGTGGACTATGGCTCCTACAATGAGCAGTTCTTC.

This chain links TRBV7-2 with TRBJ2-3, with a weak D call TRBD2 (6 bases). The ends were cut back, 3 bases at V and 0 bases at J, with 13 bases in the middle. CDR3 length equals 16 residues. Per the germline V gene, CDR1 is SGHTA and CDR2 is FQGNSA. In DNA, the CDR3 is TGTGCCAGCAGCTTGGCCAGCGGGCTAAGCACAGATACGCAGTATTTT. Its translation: CASSLASGLSTDTQYF.

This chain links TRBV6-5 with TRBJ1-5; D unresolved. Looked up from germline, CDR1 is MNHEY and CDR2 is SVGAGI. Trimming removed 5 bases at V and 8 bases at J, with 16 bases between. This CDR3 has 14 amino acids. DNA of the CDR3: TGTGCCAGCAGTCCCGAGGCGGGCGTCAAGCCCCAGCATTTT. Translated, it gives CASSPEAGVKPQHF.

V is TRBV30 and J is TRBJ1-1; D gene ambiguous. CDR1 GTSNPN and CDR2 SVGIG come from the germline V gene (reference sequence). This CDR3 has 14 amino acids. Trimming pared 4 bases from V and 6 bases from J, leaving 18 bases between. In nucleotides, the CDR3 is TGTGCCTGGACCTCCCCTGGGCTGCAGGCTGAAGCTTTCTTT. Its translation is CAWTSPGLQAEAFF.

The rearrangement links TRBV6-4 to TRBJ2-1, with 7 bases matching TRBD1. CDR1 and CDR2 (germline): MRHNA, SNTAGT. This CDR3 region has 12 residues. V lost 10 bases, J lost 5 bases, and 5 bases stayed unmatched. The CDR3 loop reads CATADRDNEQFF. As DNA, the CDR3 is TGTGCCACCGCCGACAGGGACAATGAGCAGTTCTTC.

V usage is TRBV7-9 and J usage is TRBJ2-2, with 14 bases lining up with TRBD2. The CDR3 has 18 amino acids. V gave up 5 bases and J gave up 0 bases; unmatched junction bases: 5. CDR1 is SEHNR and CDR2 is FQNEAQ in the germline V gene (reference sequence). The CDR3 loop reads CASSRGLAGVPNTGELFF. CDR3 coding DNA: TGTGCCAGCAGCCGGGGACTAGCGGGAGTACCGAACACCGGGGAGCTGTTTTTT. The full variable domain, rest sourced from reference TRBV7-9 and TRBJ2-2, is DTGVSQNPRHKITKRGQNVTFRCDPISEHNRLYWYRQTLGQGPEFLTYFQNEAQLEKSRLLSDRFSAERPKGSFSTLEIQRTEQGDSAMYLCASSRGLAGVPNTGELFFGEGSRLTVL.

V and J are TRBV14 and TRBJ2-1; D is perhaps TRBD2 (5 bases). The CDR3 covers 16 residues. V lost 3 bases and J lost 3, with 15 bases in between. CDR1 is SGHDN, CDR2 FVKESK, per germline. The CDR3 here is CASSQKGETSYNEQFF. For the CDR3, the DNA is TGTGCCAGCAGCCAGAAGGGAGAAACTAGCTACAATGAGCAGTTCTTC.

The chain is built from TRBV29-1 and TRBJ2-3, with 7 positions matching TRBD1. The CDR3 sequence is 17 residues long. Germline V gene data show CDR1 as SQVTM and CDR2 as ANQGSEA. V shed 0 bases, J shed 5 bases, and the junction held 14 bases outside the gene matches. As DNA, the CDR3 is TGCAGCGTTGAAGATCCGGGACAGTCCTTCCGGGGAGATACGCAGTATTTT. Translating it yields CSVEDPGQSFRGDTQYF.

The chain links TRBV12-3 or TRBV12-4 to TRBJ2-7, with 15 bases aligning to TRBD2. The CDR3 is made up of 15 amino acids. After removal of 5 bases from V and 6 bases from J, the junction contained 5 bases not matched to a gene. The CDR3 reads CASSRTSGRAIEQYF. The CDR3 DNA is TGTGCCAGCAGTCGGACTAGCGGGAGGGCCATCGAGCAGTACTTC.